Given below is one T cell receptor beta chain in context. Its antigen specificity is not known. No base quality values were provided; no much bigger clone lies one nucleotide off. These data come from a study of shared clonotypes between healthy human individuals (dated by TCRdb to the early 2020s). Notes on the research overall: A couple of women and three men aged 18 to 49 years were included in the cohort. For each donor, CD4 naive and CD4 memory were each given three plates, CD8 naive was given two plates, and CD8 memory was given one plate. To estimate repertoire size and how much clonotypes are shared between individuals, the study performed deep sequencing of blood TCR repertoires from five healthy adults. Different laboratories and diverse techniques were used to prepare libraries and sequence TCR repertoires, to increase sequencing depth and limit assay-specific biases. Per donor, leukapheresis produced somewhere between about 0.9 and 9.5 billion PBMCs. Overall results and qualifications from the work: Compared with non-shared clonotypes, the clonotypes found in all four sorted-subset donors had higher generation probabilities. Even with the large sequencing depth, rarefaction of the sorted-subset datasets indicated that sequencing was incomplete. Sampling was restricted to blood, and TCR repertoires in tissues likely differ from the TCR repertoires found in blood. Because the study included a small number of donors, the genetic and exposure-history diversity represented was limited. Naive subsets generally had larger estimated clonotype richness than memory subsets. Based on pairwise subsampling, the degree of clonotype sharing among donors was expected to be affected by sequencing depth. Sharing across several donors was observed for roughly 5.4% of naive CD4, about 3.2% of naive CD8, about 2.3% of memory CD4, and around 0.44% of memory CD8 clonotypes.

CD8 naive samples were CD45RO-negative cells positively selected for CCR7, giving a CD45RA+CCR7+ population that excluded TemRA cells. The donors were healthy, HIV-negative adults with no recently reported acute infections or vaccinations. Only Caucasian adults living in Nashville, Tennessee, USA were represented among the donors. Blood was collected by leukapheresis, and PBMCs were isolated by Ficoll-Histopaque density gradient centrifugation and then cryopreserved in liquid nitrogen vapor phase. Analytical flow cytometry was used to check the purity and quantity of each magnetically sorted T cell population. Genomic DNA was isolated from every sorted fraction and measured by UV absorbance on a Nanodrop 2000c. Using the deep immunoSEQ assay, TCR CDR3 regions were amplified from genomic DNA by multiplex PCR. For each cell subset, the extracted genomic DNA was distributed evenly across all wells of several immunoSEQ 96-well plates, and each plate served as one replicate. For sorted subsets, around 200 ng genomic DNA, equal to 30,000 to 35,000 T cell genomes, was loaded into each replicate PCR. The purified libraries were quantified using a Qubit 3.0 fluorometer, sized with a Bioanalyzer 2100, and then quantified again using the KAPA Library Quantification kit. Every immunoSEQ 96-well plate was sequenced on a separate single-read 150-cycle Illumina NextSeq 550 flow cell. Per the authors' processing: Because the immunoSEQ output included only junctional sequences and no quality scores, the filtering could not be the same as the filtering used for full-length reads. To assign V/J genes and CDR3, sequences were annotated using PyIR, a Python wrapper for IgBLAST v1.9, with IMGT germline references. Reads were removed for weak V/J assignments (E-value above 1e-6), missing CDR3, stop codons, out-of-frame junctions, or ambiguous translated residues. V3J clonotypes were defined as sequences sharing an identical inferred V gene, J gene, and CDR3 amino acid sequence. Percentage overlap between repertoires was computed as shared unique clonotypes divided by the size of the smaller repertoire. Richness of each repertoire was evaluated using RTK rarefaction, the Chao1 estimator, and Recon v2.1 estimates of unobserved clonotypes. Generation probabilities were computed with OLGA for all TCRbeta clonotypes obtained by the gDNA method from several donors. The table comes from immuneACCESS by way of TCRdb, which keeps in-frame sequences with V and J called. Part of the clones is missing from these tables; in studies checked, under half for an unresolved V gene and the rest for unknown reasons. V, J and clone size are those of that table, while D and trimming were read from the DNA. Present in this sample are about 2,100,000 clones, just over 90% of which were seen just once. Together, the top ten hold around 1.7% of the sample.

From the germline V gene, CDR1 is MDHEN and CDR2 is SYDVKM. The CDR3 covers 15 residues, taking in both the cysteine and the phenylalanine. Only the CDR3 part of the read is kept: 45 bases, read in frame from the first base. A distance of 13 bases separates the germline ends of V and J, which lose 3 bases and 5 bases respectively. This chain joins TRBV28 to TRBJ1-4, with no reliable assignment of the D segment. This TCR derives from a man between 18 and 29 years old in good health. Some clones in this sample may be carry-over from other donors' samples. Source material: naive CD8+ T cells from PBMCs. This sample's cell subset or site label indicates: CD45RA+CCR7+. The base sequence is TGTGCCAGCAGTTTCTCGGGCAGGCAGAATGAAAAACTGTTTTTT. It translates to CASSFSGRQNEKLFF.